This TCR beta chain was observed in a study of shared clonotypes between healthy human individuals. Trimming removed 6 bases from V and 8 bases from J; junction bases left unmatched: 10. CDR3 length equals 16 residues. The germline V gene encodes CDR1 MNHEY and CDR2 SMNVEV (reference sequence). Only CD45RO-negative cells positively selected for CCR7 counted as naive CD8 cells, so terminally differentiated effector memory CD45RA+ cells were excluded. The protocol was immunoSEQ multiplex PCR, while the TCRdb copy is restricted to in-frame clones and leaves out a portion. The sample has about 2 million clones, about 95% seen once.

The rearrangement uses TRBV27 and TRBJ2-1, with 13 bases fitting TRBD2. The sequence was collected from a man between 18 and 35 years old in good health. What was sequenced was naive CD8+ T cells sorted from blood. CDR3 DNA: TGTGCCAGCAGCACTACCGGGACTAGCGGGGTGGATGAGCAGTTCTTC. Amino acids: CASSTTGTSGVDEQFF.